This passage covers 6 T cell receptor beta chains from one sample sequenced in a study of yellow fever vaccine responses in identical twins. TCRdb passed the RT-PCR reads through MiXCR, listing each CDR3 protein once. The sample has about 21,000 distinct CDR3 sequences; around four fifths are singletons. Specimen: T cells from blood (PBMCs), unsorted or a sorted subset (not recorded which), collected before or after yellow fever vaccination (not recorded which). The receptors here all came from a woman between 18 and 30 years old who received the yellow fever vaccine.

This chain links TRBV15 with TRBJ2-3; 9 bases line up with TRBD2. The CDR3 has 15 residues. Germline V CDR1 and CDR2: LNHNV, YYDKDF (reference sequence). Trimming cost V 8 bases and J 4 bases; bases outside gene matches: 10. The CDR3 DNA reads TGTGCCACCGGCGAGGGAGTAGCGGGGGCAGATACGCAGTATTTT. Translating gives CATGEGVAGADTQYF.

This chain uses TRBV2 with TRBJ1-1; the D is unclear. The CDR3 has 13 amino acids. Germline CDR1 and CDR2: SNHLY and FYNNEI. Trimming stripped 3 bases from V and 1 base from J, with 6 bases between. In nucleotides, the CDR3 is TGTGCCAGCAGTGACGGAGAGAACACTGAAGCTTTCTTT. Its translation is CASSDGENTEAFF. Combining the CDR3 with reference TRBV2 and TRBJ1-1 gives the whole variable domain EPEVTQTPSHQVTQMGQEVILRCVPISNHLYFYWYRQILGQKVEFLVSFYNNEISEKSEIFDDQFSVERPDGSNFTLKIRSTKLEDSAMYFCASSDGENTEAFFGQGTRLTVV.

Of note for this clonotype: Compared with germline, one end of the junction differs, possibly owing to a read error. This sequence joins TRBV14 and TRBJ1-2; TRBD1 might be the D (5 bases). The germline gives CDR1 SGHDN, CDR2 FVKESK. This CDR3 contains 14 residues. The CDR3 protein is CASSQVPAGYGYTF. CDR3 DNA: TGTGCCAGCAGCCAAGTTCCGGCAGGGTATGGCTATACCTTC. The full variable domain, rest sourced from reference TRBV14 and TRBJ1-2, is EAGVTQFPSHSVIEKGQTVTLRCDPISGHDNLYWYRRVMGKEIKFLLHFVKESKQDESGMPNNRFLAERTGGTYSTLKVQPAELEDSGVYFCASSQVPAGYGYTFGSGTRLTVV.

V is TRBV5-5 and J is TRBJ2-2; either TRBD1 or TRBD2 may supply D (6 bases each). V gave up 5 bases and J gave up 5 bases, with 16 bases separating them. The CDR3 sequence is 15 residues long. The germline V gene encodes CDR1 SGHKS and CDR2 YYEKEE (reference sequence). The DNA for the CDR3 is TGTGCCAGCAGTCTGTCGGGGGCATCGACCGGGGAGCTGTTTTTT. It is translated as CASSLSGASTGELFF.

The chain joins TRBV6-1 to TRBJ2-2; 8 bases fit TRBD2. Germline trimming cut 6 bases from V and 5 bases from J; bases unmatched to any gene: 11. The CDR3 spans 16 residues. CDR1 and CDR2 (germline): MNHNS, SASEGT. The DNA for the CDR3 is TGTGCCAGCAGCGCGCGGGAGGACAGTTCAACCGGGGAGCTGTTTTTT. This encodes CASSAREDSSTGELFF.

Relative to its sample, this clonotype is medium-sized (0.01 to 0.1%). The V call is TRBV29-1, the J call TRBJ2-1; D remains ambiguous. This CDR3 comprises 12 residues. The germline gives CDR1 SQVTM, CDR2 ANQGSEA. Here the CDR3 reads CITKSGYNEQFF. CDR3 bases: TGCATTACAAAGTCGGGCTACAATGAGCAGTTCTTC.